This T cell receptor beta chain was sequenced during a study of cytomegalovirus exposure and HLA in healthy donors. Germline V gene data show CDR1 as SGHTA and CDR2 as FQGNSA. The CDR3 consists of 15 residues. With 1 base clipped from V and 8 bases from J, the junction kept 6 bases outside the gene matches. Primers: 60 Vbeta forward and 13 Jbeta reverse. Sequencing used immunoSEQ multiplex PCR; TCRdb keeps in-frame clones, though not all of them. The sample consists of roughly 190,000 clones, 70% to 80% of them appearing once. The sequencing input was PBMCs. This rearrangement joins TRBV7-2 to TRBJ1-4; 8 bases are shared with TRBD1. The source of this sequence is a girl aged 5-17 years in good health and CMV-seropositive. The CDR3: CASSLGGGQGEKLFF. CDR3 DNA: TGTGCCAGCAGCTTAGGTGGTGGACAGGGCGAAAAACTGTTTTTT. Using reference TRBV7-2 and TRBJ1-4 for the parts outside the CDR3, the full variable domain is GAGVSQSPSNKVTEKGKDVELRCDPISGHTALYWYRQSLGQGLEFLIYFQGNSAPDKSGLPSDRFSAERTGGSVSTLTIQRTQQEDSAVYLCASSLGGGQGEKLFFGSGTQLSVL.